This TCR beta chain is drawn from a study of CD8 T cells in Susac syndrome. FACS was used to enrich TEMRA cells, whereas the CD8+ and CD4+ T cells were obtained by negative isolation. The CDR3 covers 14 residues. Germline lookup yields CDR1 ENHRY and CDR2 SYGVKD. Trimming cost V 7 bases and J 0 bases, with 12 bases left between them. The RNA, about 0.45 to 1 ug, was put through reverse transcription using random hexamers. An immunoSEQ multiplex PCR generated amplified TCR beta CDR3 products spanning 54 Vbeta and 13 Jbeta. TCRdb recomputed calls from the immunoSEQ multiplex PCR reads with MiXCR, one row per CDR3 protein. The top ten clones hold around 0.075% of a sample with about 160,000 distinct CDR3 sequences, just over 90% of them seen once.

The V gene is TRBV10-3, the J gene TRBJ1-2, with D tentatively TRBD1 (6 bases). This receptor was obtained from a human donor in good health. The sequenced sample was CD4+ T cells from PBMCs. The CDR3 protein is CAIKQGISNYGYTF. The CDR3 bases are TGTGCCATCAAACAGGGAATCTCTAACTATGGCTACACCTTC.